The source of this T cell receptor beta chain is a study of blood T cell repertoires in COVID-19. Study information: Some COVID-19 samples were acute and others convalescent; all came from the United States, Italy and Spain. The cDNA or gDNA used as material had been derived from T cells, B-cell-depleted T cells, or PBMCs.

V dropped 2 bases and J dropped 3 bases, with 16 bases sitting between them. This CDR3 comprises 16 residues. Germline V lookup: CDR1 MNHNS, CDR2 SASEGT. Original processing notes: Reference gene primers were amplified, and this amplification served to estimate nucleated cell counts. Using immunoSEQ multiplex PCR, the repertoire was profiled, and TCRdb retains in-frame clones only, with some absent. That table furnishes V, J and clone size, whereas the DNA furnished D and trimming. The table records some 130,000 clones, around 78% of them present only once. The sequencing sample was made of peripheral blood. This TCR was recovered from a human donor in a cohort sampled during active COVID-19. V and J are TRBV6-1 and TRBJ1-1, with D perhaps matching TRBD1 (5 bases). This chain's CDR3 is CASSEPHQGGHTEAFF. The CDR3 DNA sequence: TGTGCCAGCAGTGAACCCCACCAGGGTGGGCACACTGAAGCTTTCTTT.